The 14 T cell receptor beta chains reported below all come from one sample, sequenced in a study of blood T cell repertoires in COVID-19. Using immunoSEQ multiplex PCR, the repertoire was profiled, and TCRdb retains in-frame clones only, with some absent. Found here are approximately 200,000 clones, about 88% of them singletons; the top ten hold roughly 2.6%. Input material: peripheral blood. The receptors derive from a woman aged 55-70 years with acute or convalescent COVID-19.

The V and J genes are TRBV18 and TRBJ2-5; 7 bases line up with TRBD1. The CDR3 is 15 residues long. Germline lookup yields CDR1 KGHSH and CDR2 LQKENI. After removal of 2 bases from V and 4 bases from J, the junction contained 7 bases not matched to a gene. CDR3 residues: CASSPRGQASETQYF. CDR3 DNA sequence: TGTGCCAGCTCACCAAGAGGACAGGCTTCAGAGACCCAGTACTTC.

The V call is TRBV4-3, the J call TRBJ2-7; tentatively, D is TRBD2 (6 bases). V lost 0 bases and J lost 7, with 10 bases in between. Germline values: CDR1 LGHNA, CDR2 YSLEER. This CDR3 contains 13 residues. The CDR3 nucleotides are TGCGCCAGCAGCCAAGACAGGGCGGGGGAGCAGTACTTC. This encodes CASSQDRAGEQYF.

The V gene is TRBV10-3, the J gene TRBJ2-2, with 9 bases identical to TRBD1. Trimming removed 6 bases from V and 8 bases from J; junction bases left unmatched: 7. CDR1 ENHRY and CDR2 SYGVKD come from the germline V gene. The CDR3 runs 14 residues. This chain's CDR3 is CAISQGQGNGELFF. The CDR3 region has the DNA TGTGCCATCAGCCAGGGACAGGGTAATGGGGAGCTGTTTTTT.

The chain has TRBV28 and TRBJ2-5; 14 nucleotides agree with TRBD2. The CDR3 contains 18 residues. V trimming: 8 bases; J trimming: 1 base; junction bases outside the gene matches: 12. Looked up from germline, CDR1 is MDHEN and CDR2 is SYDVKM. CDR3 in DNA: TGTGCCAGCGCCTACACCGGGACTAGCGGGAGCAGCCAAGAGACCCAGTACTTC. Amino acids: CASAYTGTSGSSQETQYF.

The chain combines TRBV5-6 with TRBJ2-1, with D perhaps matching TRBD1 (5 bases). The CDR3 has 16 residues. Trimming removed 4 bases at V and 1 base at J, with 15 bases between. Per the germline V gene, CDR1 is SGHDT and CDR2 is YYEEEE. The CDR3 region is CASSRMTDSSYNEQFF. CDR3 nucleotides: TGTGCCAGCAGCCGAATGACAGACTCGTCCTACAATGAGCAGTTCTTC.

CDR3 amino acids: CASSHRAASTDTQYF. The CDR3 region has the DNA TGTGCCAGCAGCCACAGGGCTGCTAGCACAGATACGCAGTATTTT. The gene calls are TRBV27 and TRBJ2-3; a possible D gene is TRBD1 (6 bases). The CDR3 covers 15 residues. Trimming took off 6 bases at V and 0 bases at J, with 13 bases between the two ends. In germline, CDR1 is MNHEY, CDR2 SMNVEV (reference sequence).

The gene calls are TRBV10-3 and TRBJ2-1, with D perhaps TRBD1 (5 bases). Between the trimmed V and J ends, which lost 6 bases and 9 bases, there was a span of 15 bases. The CDR3 loop spans 13 amino acids. Germline lookup yields CDR1 ENHRY and CDR2 SYGVKD. CDR3 sequence: CAISSRPQGEQFF. CDR3 nucleotides: TGTGCCATCAGCTCCAGACCCCAGGGTGAGCAGTTCTTC.

The V gene is TRBV6-1, the J gene TRBJ1-1; 8 nucleotides agree with TRBD1. V dropped 2 bases and J dropped 0; count of bases not matched to a gene: 2. Germline V gene sequence: CDR1 MNHNS, CDR2 SASEGT. This CDR3 region has 15 residues. CDR3 residues: CASSERQGMNTEAFF. The CDR3 region has the DNA TGTGCCAGCAGTGAACGACAGGGGATGAACACTGAAGCTTTCTTT.

The gene calls are TRBV28 and TRBJ1-4, with D perhaps matching TRBD1 (5 bases). The CDR3 spans 14 residues. V was trimmed by 3 bases and J by 5 bases, leaving 10 bases between them. Germline CDR1 and CDR2: MDHEN and SYDVKM. As DNA, the CDR3 is TGTGCCAGCAGTTTGGGGGGGAGGAATGAAAAACTGTTTTTT. Its protein is CASSLGGRNEKLFF.

This chain connects TRBV2 to TRBJ1-6; TRBD1 is a possible D gene (6 bases). The CDR3 extends over 15 amino acids. The V and J ends lost 7 bases and 3 bases respectively, with 13 bases between them. The germline CDR1 and CDR2 sequences are SNHLY and FYNNEI. The CDR3, as DNA: TGTGCCAGCACCGTGACAGGCAACTATAATTCACCCCTCCACTTT. Translating gives CASTVTGNYNSPLHF.

Comments on this clone: Sequence at one end of the junction differs from germline and may be a read error. The chain carries TRBV5-1 and TRBJ2-3; D ambiguous. The germline V gene encodes CDR1 SGHRS and CDR2 YFSETQ. This CDR3 has 13 residues. CDR3 in amino acids: CASSLGASAPPAF. DNA for the CDR3: TGCGCCAGCAGCTTGGGGGCCTCGGCCCCGCCGGCATTT.

The sample holds one count of this clone. The chain is built from TRBV4-2 and TRBJ1-5; D is unclear. Per germline, CDR1 LGHNA and CDR2 YNFKEQ. The CDR3 has 15 amino acids. Trimming pared 1 base from V and 1 base from J, leaving 8 bases between. The CDR3 loop reads CASSQAPGSNQPQHF. CDR3 DNA sequence: TGTGCCAGCAGCCAAGCTCCGGGAAGCAATCAGCCCCAGCATTTT.

In this sample, this clone turned up once. The chain has TRBV5-5 and TRBJ2-1; TRBD1 might be the D (5 bases). Trimming cost V 4 bases and J 9 bases, with 11 bases left between them. CDR3 length equals 12 residues. Germline loops: CDR1 SGHKS, CDR2 YYEKEE (reference sequence). The CDR3 spells CASSVPRGEQFF. The CDR3 DNA sequence: TGTGCCAGCAGCGTCCCAAGGGGTGAGCAGTTCTTC.

This chain links TRBV7-2 with TRBJ2-7, with 9 bases that match TRBD2. This CDR3 has 18 residues. J gave up 2 bases and V 2 bases, and 13 bases lay outside the gene matches. Germline V gene sequence: CDR1 SGHTA, CDR2 FQGNSA. CDR3 sequence: CASSLKGPSGIDTYEQYF. In DNA form, the CDR3 reads TGTGCCAGCAGCTTAAAGGGGCCTAGCGGGATTGACACCTACGAGCAGTACTTC.